A single sample gave rise to the 32 T cell receptor beta chains below, sequenced in a study of response to subunit inactivated influenza vaccine. Each CDR3 protein gets one entry after TCRdb re-called the RT-PCR reads with MiXCR. The sample gives 400,000 to 550,000 distinct CDR3 sequences, about 25% of which show up once; 1.9% is in the top ten. The sample here was CD4+ T cells sorted from PBMCs, taken more than 4 days after vaccination. These receptors originate from a man aged 45-60 years who received an inactivated influenza vaccine.

V gene TRBV6-2 or TRBV6-3 combines with J gene TRBJ2-3; the match to TRBD2 covers 7 bases. Germline V lookup: CDR1 MNHEY, CDR2 SVGEGT. V trimming: 6 bases; J trimming: 1 base; junction bases outside the gene matches: 22. The CDR3 is 20 residues long. The CDR3 reads CASRHLTPGQSAGGTDTQYF. The CDR3 nucleotides read TGTGCCAGCAGACATCTTACGCCAGGGCAATCGGCGGGGGGCACAGATACGCAGTATTTT.

This clonotype was detected only a few times. This rearrangement joins TRBV20-1 to TRBJ1-5; TRBD1 aligns across 8 bases. The V gene's germline CDR1 is DFQATT and CDR2 SNEGSKA (reference sequence). With V trimmed by 5 bases and J by 0 bases, 6 bases remained unmatched. The CDR3 contains 15 residues. Here the CDR3 DNA reads TGCAGTGCTGCCCGGGACAGGTATAGCAATCAGCCCCAGCATTTT. This codes for CSAARDRYSNQPQHF.

This clonotype was seen only a few times. The chain recombines TRBV12-3 or TRBV12-4 with TRBJ2-1; 12 bases are a match to TRBD2. V was clipped by 3 bases and J by 9 bases; unmatched bases: 3. The CDR3 runs to 14 residues. Here the CDR3 reads CASSLTSGRGEQFF. The CDR3 DNA sequence: TGTGCCAGCAGTTTGACTAGCGGGAGAGGTGAGCAGTTCTTC.

The CDR3 is CASSFRAGVVYEQFF. CDR3 DNA: TGTGCCAGCAGCTTCCGAGCGGGGGTGGTTTATGAGCAGTTCTTC. The chain links TRBV7-9 to TRBJ2-1, with 8 positions matching TRBD2. Germline CDR1 is SEHNR and CDR2 is FQNEAQ (reference sequence). The J segment lost 8 bases and the V segment lost 3 bases, leaving 9 bases of the junction unmatched. CDR3 length equals 15 residues. The full variable domain, completed using reference TRBV7-9 and TRBJ2-1, is DTGVSQNPRHKITKRGQNVTFRCDPISEHNRLYWYRQTLGQGPEFLTYFQNEAQLEKSRLLSDRFSAERPKGSFSTLEIQRTEQGDSAMYLCASSFRAGVVYEQFFGPGTRLTVL.

The chain employs TRBV20-1 and TRBJ2-1, with TRBD2 matching 15 bases. The CDR3 length is 15 residues. The germline CDR1 and CDR2 sequences are DFQATT and SNEGSKA (reference sequence). With 5 bases clipped from V and 6 bases from J, the junction kept 5 bases outside the gene matches. CDR3 protein: CSAPGLAGGPNEQFF. CDR3 in DNA: TGCAGTGCTCCCGGACTAGCGGGGGGGCCCAATGAGCAGTTCTTC.

J is TRBJ2-3 and V is TRBV6-1; 7 bases match TRBD1. This CDR3 has 19 residues. Per germline, CDR1 MNHNS and CDR2 SASEGT. J gave up 3 bases and V 6 bases, and 21 bases lay outside the gene matches. CDR3 region: CASRGGFRGQVGKTDTQYF. The DNA of the CDR3 is TGTGCCAGCAGAGGGGGTTTTAGGGGGCAAGTGGGGAAAACAGATACGCAGTATTTT.

This clonotype is a singleton in its sample. The chain combines TRBV10-3 with TRBJ2-7, with D possibly being TRBD1 (6 bases). The CDR3 has 16 amino acids. The germline gives CDR1 ENHRY, CDR2 SYGVKD. Trimming took off 6 bases at V and 2 bases at J, with 20 bases between the two ends. CDR3 sequence reads: CAIRASGQQITYEQYF. The CDR3 DNA sequence: TGTGCCATCAGGGCCTCAGGACAGCAAATCACCTACGAGCAGTACTTC.

The chain recombines TRBV15 with TRBJ2-5; 7 positions agree with TRBD2. Germline V gene sequence: CDR1 LNHNV, CDR2 YYDKDF (reference sequence). V shed 4 bases and J 4 bases; nucleotides not matched to a gene: 6. This CDR3 is 14 amino acids long. The CDR3 region is CATSTLGGTETQYF. CDR3 in DNA: TGTGCCACCAGCACCCTGGGGGGGACAGAGACCCAGTACTTC.

This sequence joins TRBV4-1 and TRBJ2-1; 8 bases match TRBD1. V dropped 8 bases and J dropped 6; count of bases not matched to a gene: 9. Germline assignment: CDR1 MGHRA and CDR2 YSYEKL. The CDR3 covers 14 residues. The CDR3 sequence is CASGWDRTSNEQFF. The CDR3 bases are TGCGCCAGCGGATGGGACAGGACCAGCAATGAGCAGTTCTTC.

This clonotype was seen only a few times. The chain links TRBV3-1 to TRBJ2-7; D uncertain. The CDR3 consists of 13 residues. V lost 1 base to trimming and J lost 3 bases, with 7 bases between them. Per the germline V gene, CDR1 is LGHDT and CDR2 is YNNKEL (reference sequence). The CDR3 nucleotides are TGTGCCAGCAGCCAAGCTGATGGCTACGAGCAGTACTTC. Its translation is CASSQADGYEQYF.

CDR3 amino acids: CASSRGGTSNYNEQFF. CDR3 coding DNA: TGTGCCAGCAGCCGAGGCGGGACTTCTAACTACAATGAGCAGTTCTTC. The chain links TRBV4-2 to TRBJ2-1, with a weak D call TRBD2 (6 bases). The CDR3 length is 16 residues. The germline gives CDR1 LGHNA, CDR2 YNFKEQ. V was cut by 4 bases and J by 3 bases, with 16 bases left in between.

There are a few counts of this clonotype. This chain connects TRBV12-3 or TRBV12-4 to TRBJ2-2, with D possibly TRBD2 on 6 matching bases. With 2 bases removed from V and 1 base from J, the gap between germline ends came to 11 bases. This CDR3 contains 16 residues. The CDR3 spells CASSLWAGKNTGELFF. CDR3 nucleotides: TGTGCCAGCAGTTTATGGGCGGGGAAGAACACCGGGGAGCTGTTTTTT.

V usage is TRBV2 and J usage is TRBJ2-1, with TRBD2 matching over 8 bases. V trimming: 2 bases; J trimming: 4 bases; junction bases outside the gene matches: 7. This CDR3 comprises 16 residues. Germline lookup yields CDR1 SNHLY and CDR2 FYNNEI. DNA of the CDR3: TGTGCCAGCAGTGAAAACCCGAGCGGGAGTTACAATGAGCAGTTCTTC. As protein: CASSENPSGSYNEQFF. The full variable domain, in which reference TRBV2 and TRBJ2-1 provide the parts outside the CDR3, is EPEVTQTPSHQVTQMGQEVILRCVPISNHLYFYWYRQILGQKVEFLVSFYNNEISEKSEIFDDQFSVERPDGSNFTLKIRSTKLEDSAMYFCASSENPSGSYNEQFFGPGTRLTVL.

This rearrangement joins TRBV20-1 to TRBJ2-1; a weak D match, TRBD2 (5 bases). V was pared by 2 bases and J by 4 bases, with 15 bases between. The germline CDR1 and CDR2 sequences are DFQATT and SNEGSKA (reference sequence). The CDR3 consists of 15 residues. This chain's CDR3 is CSARLGTGLYNEQFF. CDR3 DNA: TGCAGTGCTAGACTAGGAACGGGGTTATACAATGAGCAGTTCTTC.

This clonotype was detected a few times. The V and J genes are TRBV20-1 and TRBJ1-2; 10 bases fit TRBD1. CDR1 and CDR2 (germline): DFQATT, SNEGSKA (reference sequence). Trimming cost V 5 bases and J 2 bases; bases outside gene matches: 5. The CDR3 extends over 14 amino acids. DNA for the CDR3: TGCAGTGCTCCTCGGACAGGGGGAAACTATGGCTACACCTTC. Residues: CSAPRTGGNYGYTF.

This clonotype was picked up a small number of times. The chain carries TRBV7-2 and TRBJ2-2; 7 nucleotides line up with TRBD2. Trimming cost V 5 bases and J 3 bases; bases outside gene matches: 9. The CDR3 totals 16 residues. Germline V gene lookup returns CDR1 SGHTA and CDR2 FQGNSA. The CDR3 nucleotides read TGTGCCAGCAGCCCGCGGCGGGAGAGGTACACCGGGGAGCTGTTTTTT. Its translation is CASSPRRERYTGELFF.

This clonotype was observed a handful of times. This chain joins TRBV5-1 and TRBJ2-1; 10 nucleotides line up with TRBD1. The germline gives CDR1 SGHRS, CDR2 YFSETQ. Trimming cost V 5 bases and J 8 bases; bases outside gene matches: 10. This CDR3 region has 15 residues. Written as DNA, the CDR3 is TGCGCCAGCAGATCTCGGACAGGGGGGCGGGATGAGCAGTTCTTC. Translating gives CASRSRTGGRDEQFF.

In its sample, this clonotype was seen many times. The V and J genes are TRBV6-5 and TRBJ2-6, with D uncertain. V was trimmed by 4 bases and J by 1 base, leaving 5 bases between them. The germline gives CDR1 MNHEY, CDR2 SVGAGI. The CDR3 covers 14 residues. In nucleotides, the CDR3 is TGTGCCAGCAGTTCTGGGTCTGGGGCCAACGTCCTGACTTTC. The encoded protein is CASSSGSGANVLTF.

The chain recombines TRBV27 with TRBJ2-7; D call uncertain. This CDR3 has 14 amino acids. Trimming shortened V by 5 bases and J by 6 bases, and 17 bases separated the two germline ends. Germline CDR1 MNHEY, CDR2 SMNVEV (reference sequence). CDR3 protein: CASSPVGILSEQYF. For the CDR3, the DNA is TGTGCCAGCAGTCCGGTGGGGATTCTATCCGAGCAGTACTTC.

The V and J genes are TRBV12-3 or TRBV12-4 and TRBJ2-1; D is ambiguous. V was shortened by 5 bases and J by 6 bases, with 8 bases between the two germline ends. CDR3 size: 12 residues. The CDR3 region has the DNA TGTGCCAGCAGTCCAGAAACCAATGAGCAGTTCTTC. Protein: CASSPETNEQFF.

CDR3 nucleotides: TGTGCCAGCAGGGCCAACATGAACACTGAAGCTTTCTTT. Amino acids: CASRANMNTEAFF. This sequence joins TRBV6-2 or TRBV6-3 and TRBJ1-1; D unclear. Germline-derived CDR1 and CDR2 are MNHEY and SVGEGT. This CDR3 has 13 residues. The ends were cut back, 6 bases at V and 0 bases at J, with 8 bases in the middle.

This clonotype was detected a few times. V gene TRBV20-1 combines with J gene TRBJ2-2; TRBD2 matches 10 bases. J gave up 7 bases and V 1 base, and 9 bases lay outside the gene matches. The germline V gene encodes CDR1 DFQATT and CDR2 SNEGSKA (reference sequence). CDR3 length: 16 amino acids. The CDR3 nucleotides are TGCAGTGCTAGAGTGTCGACTAGCGGGTATGGCGGGGAGCTGTTTTTT. Amino acid sequence: CSARVSTSGYGGELFF.

The chain couples TRBV5-1 to TRBJ2-1; D possibly matches TRBD1 or TRBD2 (5 bases each). CDR1 and CDR2 from the germline V gene are SGHRS and YFSETQ. The ends were cut back, 0 bases at V and 8 bases at J, with 12 bases in the middle. The CDR3 runs 14 residues. DNA for the CDR3: TGCGCCAGCAGCTTGGTTCAGGGACGGCATGAGCAGTTCTTC. Its translation: CASSLVQGRHEQFF.

The chain employs TRBV7-8 and TRBJ2-7; TRBD2 aligns across 14 bases. The V gene's germline CDR1 is SGHVS and CDR2 FQNEAQ. The CDR3 spans 20 residues. The V gene end was trimmed by 3 bases and the J gene end by 1 base; junction bases not matched to a gene: 14. CDR3 sequence (DNA): TGTGCCAGCAGCTTGATTGATAGAGGACTAGCGGGAGGTACGTCCTACGAGCAGTACTTC. Residues: CASSLIDRGLAGGTSYEQYF.

The chain carries TRBV4-2 and TRBJ2-5; D is undetermined. The CDR3 extends over 13 amino acids. V was clipped by 0 bases and J by 3 bases, with 5 bases between them. Germline V gene lookup returns CDR1 LGHNA and CDR2 YNFKEQ. The CDR3 reads CASSQELKETQYF. In nucleotides, the CDR3 is TGTGCCAGCAGCCAAGAACTCAAAGAGACCCAGTACTTC.

This clonotype was counted a few times. The chain combines TRBV12-3 or TRBV12-4 with TRBJ1-1; D perhaps matches TRBD1 (6 bases). V was shortened by 6 bases and J by 0 bases, with 14 bases between the two germline ends. The CDR3 sequence is 15 residues long. The CDR3 region is CASRTGGALNTEAFF. The DNA for the CDR3 is TGTGCCAGCAGAACCGGGGGGGCGCTGAACACTGAAGCTTTCTTT.

There are a few counts of this clonotype. The chain carries TRBV7-9 and TRBJ2-1, with 12 bases matching TRBD2. CDR1 SEHNR and CDR2 FQNEAQ come from the germline V gene (reference sequence). The CDR3 consists of 17 residues. V lost 5 bases, J lost 7 bases, and 12 bases stayed unmatched. The DNA of the CDR3 is TGTGCCAGCAGCCCTACTAGCGGGAGGATATCAGGGAATGAGCAGTTCTTC. Protein sequence: CASSPTSGRISGNEQFF.

V is TRBV7-8 and J is TRBJ1-6; 10 bases align to TRBD1. The length of the CDR3 is 16 residues. V lost 2 bases to trimming and J lost 6 bases; unmatched junction nucleotides: 4. Germline CDR1 and CDR2: SGHVS and FQNEAQ. CDR3 sequence reads: CASSLSGTGVNSPLHF. As DNA, the CDR3 is TGTGCCAGCAGCTTATCCGGGACAGGGGTTAATTCACCCCTCCACTTT.

This clonotype occurred a few times. The rearrangement links TRBV28 to TRBJ2-7, with TRBD2 matching over 7 bases. The CDR3 contains 15 residues. Germline values: CDR1 MDHEN, CDR2 SYDVKM. The ends lost 2 bases at V and 0 bases at J; junction bases unmatched: 4. The CDR3 bases are TGTGCCAGCAGTTTAACGGCTAGCGGCTCCTACGAGCAGTACTTC. Its protein is CASSLTASGSYEQYF.

V gene TRBV20-1 combines with J gene TRBJ2-7; 9 positions match TRBD1. CDR3 length: 14 residues. V gave up 5 bases and J gave up 7 bases; unmatched junction bases: 12. Germline V lookup: CDR1 DFQATT, CDR2 SNEGSKA (reference sequence). CDR3 residues: CSAARDRVLGEQYF. The CDR3 DNA reads as TGCAGTGCTGCACGGGACAGGGTCTTGGGGGAGCAGTACTTC.

This chain's CDR3 is CASGLGQASNQPQHF. The CDR3 nucleotides read TGTGCCAGCGGACTGGGACAGGCTAGCAATCAGCCCCAGCATTTT. The chain combines TRBV28 with TRBJ1-5, with 8 bases fitting TRBD1. Unmatched junction bases numbered 6, after V lost 8 bases and J lost 0 bases. There are 15 residues in the CDR3. Germline CDR1 and CDR2: MDHEN and SYDVKM.

The chain combines TRBV10-3 with TRBJ2-1; TRBD2 aligns across 7 bases. Germline V CDR1 and CDR2: ENHRY, SYGVKD. V gave up 7 bases and J gave up 7 bases; unmatched junction bases: 7. This CDR3 is built from 13 residues. The CDR3 sequence is CAIKEQRDNEQFF. CDR3 nucleotide sequence: TGTGCCATCAAAGAGCAGCGGGATAATGAGCAGTTCTTC.